The sequence of this T cell receptor beta chain was determined in a study of shared clonotypes between healthy human individuals. Study overall: Each donor's CD4 naive and CD4 memory cells filled three plates apiece, CD8 naive two, and CD8 memory one. Study-level findings and limits: The expectation was that sequencing depth would affect clonotype sharing among donors. Among four donors, approximately 5% of naive CD4 clonotypes were found in common.

The CDR3 spans 16 residues. Germline CDR1 and CDR2: MDHEN and SYDVKM. V trimming: 5 bases; J trimming: 1 base; junction bases outside the gene matches: 8. Produced via immunoSEQ multiplex PCR; TCRdb's table is partial and in-frame only. The table shows around 600,000 clones, with approximately 95% occurring only once. Terminally differentiated effector memory CD45RA+ cells were excluded by CCR7 positive selection of CD45RO-negative cells. With respect to this clone: The antigen is not known.

The receptor was derived from a young woman in good health. The sequenced sample was naive CD8+ T cells sorted from blood. This chain uses TRBV28 with TRBJ2-5; 9 bases are shared with TRBD1. The CDR3 DNA reads as TGTGCCAGCAGTCCAGGGACAGGGATACTCCAAGAGACCCAGTACTTC. Its translation: CASSPGTGILQETQYF.